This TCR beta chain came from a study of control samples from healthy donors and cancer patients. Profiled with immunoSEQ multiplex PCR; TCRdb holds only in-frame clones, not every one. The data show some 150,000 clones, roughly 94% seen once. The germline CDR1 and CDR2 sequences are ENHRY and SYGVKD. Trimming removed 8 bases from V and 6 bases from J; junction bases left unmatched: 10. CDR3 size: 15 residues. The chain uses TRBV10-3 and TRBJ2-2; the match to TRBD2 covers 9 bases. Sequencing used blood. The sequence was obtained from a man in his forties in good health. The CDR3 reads CAIGTSGGSAGELFF. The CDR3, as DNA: TGTGCCATCGGGACCAGCGGGGGGTCGGCCGGGGAGCTGTTTTTT.